This note documents a single T cell receptor (beta chain) sequence. This sample is drawn from a study of blood T cell repertoires in COVID-19. Across the whole study: Sample material is recorded as cDNA or gDNA derived from T cells, B-cell-depleted T cells, or PBMCs.

Study members were between about 18 and 100 years old and lived in roughly 24 US regions. The recovered donors of Cohort 3 showed two negative PCRs, clearance, or symptom resolution. V was clipped by 5 bases and J by 6 bases, with 14 bases between them. CDR1 is SGHRS and CDR2 is YFSETQ in the germline V gene. This CDR3 is 14 amino acids long. Here immunoSEQ multiplex PCR was the method, and the copy in TCRdb shows in-frame clones only, minus some. Of under 200,000 clones listed, about 80% are singletons. The V and J genes are TRBV5-1 and TRBJ2-2, with D perhaps TRBD2 (6 bases). Sequencing was done on a sample of PBMCs or T cells enriched from blood (not recorded which). This TCR was recovered from a middle-aged man who had recovered from COVID-19. DNA of the CDR3: TGCGCCAGCAGTTTCGGAGGGCTGGCCGGGGAGCTGTTTTTT. Its protein is CASSFGGLAGELFF.